A single sample gave rise to the 5 T cell receptor beta chains below, sequenced in a study of CD8 T cells in Susac syndrome. RNA was extracted with the RNeasy kit, and a quantity of about 0.45 to 1 ug was reverse transcribed using random hexamers. TCRdb passed the immunoSEQ multiplex PCR reads through MiXCR, listing each CDR3 protein once. The sample yields some 130,000 distinct CDR3 sequences, around nine tenths seen once. The specimen sequenced was CD8+ T cells from PBMCs. These receptors were collected from a human donor with multiple sclerosis.

The chain has TRBV29-1 and TRBJ1-1; D not resolved. This CDR3 has 11 amino acids. Per germline, CDR1 SQVTM and CDR2 ANQGSEA. V was cut by 1 base and J by 1 base, with 1 base left in between. The CDR3 here is CSVEANTEAFF. As DNA, the CDR3 is TGCAGCGTTGAAGCGAACACTGAAGCTTTCTTT. The full variable domain, rest sourced from reference TRBV29-1 and TRBJ1-1, is SAVISQKPSRDICQRGTSLTIQCQVDSQVTMMFWYRQQPGQSLTLIATANQGSEATYESGFVIDKFPISRPNLTFSTLTVSNMSPEDSSIYLCSVEANTEAFFGQGTRLTVV.

This chain joins TRBV20-1 and TRBJ2-7; D unresolved. Germline CDR1 reads DFQATT; CDR2 reads SNEGSKA (reference sequence). Trimming removed 3 bases at V and 5 bases at J, with 8 bases between. The CDR3 is 11 amino acids. The CDR3 sequence is CSARTEDEQYF. CDR3 in DNA: TGCAGTGCTAGGACCGAGGACGAGCAGTACTTC.

The V and J genes are TRBV19 and TRBJ2-1; 7 bases align to TRBD2. The CDR3 extends over 12 amino acids. The germline gives CDR1 LNHDA, CDR2 SQIVND (reference sequence). Unmatched junction bases numbered 2, after V lost 3 bases and J lost 9 bases. In nucleotides, the CDR3 is TGTGCCAGTAGTATGTGGGGGGGTGAGCAGTTCTTC. It is translated as CASSMWGGEQFF.

The chain joins TRBV5-6 to TRBJ2-1, with 8 bases that match TRBD1. Germline V gives CDR1 SGHDT, CDR2 YYEEEE. The CDR3 totals 14 residues. V was pared by 7 bases and J by 4 bases, with 7 bases of the junction left unmatched. DNA for the CDR3: TGTGCCAGCTTTGGGACAGGAGATTACAATGAGCAGTTCTTC. Protein: CASFGTGDYNEQFF.

The genes are TRBV6-2 or TRBV6-3 and TRBJ2-7; D is unresolved. The CDR3 has 14 residues. The germline CDR1 and CDR2 sequences are MNHEY and SVGEGT. Trimming cost V 4 bases and J 6 bases, with 16 bases left between them. DNA for the CDR3: TGTGCCAGCAGTTTCCCGGAAGGACCGGGCGAGCAGTACTTC. Translation: CASSFPEGPGEQYF.